Detailed here is one T cell receptor beta chain. The CDR3 loop spans 14 amino acids. Trimming removed 5 bases from V and 3 bases from J; junction bases left unmatched: 5. Per the germline V gene, CDR1 is MGHDK and CDR2 is SYGVNS. This specimen belongs to a study of CD8 T cells in Susac syndrome. Random-hexamer reverse transcription was applied to roughly 0.5 to 1 ug RNA. The TCR beta CDR3 was amplified by immunoSEQ multiplex PCR across 54 Vbeta, 13 Jbeta. TCRdb processed the immunoSEQ multiplex PCR reads anew with MiXCR; each CDR3 protein has one entry. The sample lists 150,000 to 160,000 distinct CDR3 sequences, approximately 94% occurring once.

The chain is built from TRBV25-1 and TRBJ2-7, with 9 nucleotides matching TRBD1. The sequencing input was CD8+ T cells from PBMCs. The source is a human donor with multiple sclerosis. Here the CDR3 DNA reads TGTGCCAGCAGTTGGACAGGGGAGCGCTACGAGCAGTACTTC. It encodes CASSWTGERYEQYF.